The source of this T cell receptor beta chain is a study of blood T cell repertoires in COVID-19. Study background: There were acute and convalescent COVID-19 samples, and they came from the United States, Italy and Spain. T cells, B-cell-depleted T cells, or PBMCs provided the cDNA or gDNA that served as material.

This CDR3 spans 13 amino acids. Germline V gives CDR1 MNHEY, CDR2 SMNVEV (reference sequence). V dropped 5 bases and J dropped 4; count of bases not matched to a gene: 3. Original data processing: Amplification with reference gene primers provided the estimates of nucleated cell counts. Profiling relied on immunoSEQ multiplex PCR, and the TCRdb table lists in-frame clones only, not all of them. The DNA was the basis for D and trimming; V, J and clone size are from that table. The table records nearly 70,000 clones, approximately 90% of them present only once. This sequence joins TRBV27 and TRBJ1-2, with TRBD1 matching over 8 bases. Sequencing input: peripheral blood. The sequence came from a woman in her seventies with acute or convalescent COVID-19. CDR3 nucleotide sequence: TGTGCCAGCAGTGCAACAGGGGGCTATGGCTACACCTTC. Its protein product is CASSATGGYGYTF.